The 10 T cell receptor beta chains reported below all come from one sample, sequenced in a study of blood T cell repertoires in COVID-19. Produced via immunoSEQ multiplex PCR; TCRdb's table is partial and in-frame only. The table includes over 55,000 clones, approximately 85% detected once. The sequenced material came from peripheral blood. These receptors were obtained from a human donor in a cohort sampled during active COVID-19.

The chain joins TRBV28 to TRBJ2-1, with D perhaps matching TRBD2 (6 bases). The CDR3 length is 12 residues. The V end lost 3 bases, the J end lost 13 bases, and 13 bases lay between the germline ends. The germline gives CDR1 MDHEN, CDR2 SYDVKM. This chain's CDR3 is CASSFGGRGQFF. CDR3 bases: TGTGCCAGCAGTTTCGGTGGGCGGGGACAGTTCTTC.

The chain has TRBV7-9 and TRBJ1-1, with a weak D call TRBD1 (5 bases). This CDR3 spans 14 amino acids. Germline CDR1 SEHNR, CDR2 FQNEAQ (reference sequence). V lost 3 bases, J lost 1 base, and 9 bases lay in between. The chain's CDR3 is CASSFGGANTEAFF. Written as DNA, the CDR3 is TGTGCCAGCAGCTTTGGCGGGGCGAACACTGAAGCTTTCTTT.

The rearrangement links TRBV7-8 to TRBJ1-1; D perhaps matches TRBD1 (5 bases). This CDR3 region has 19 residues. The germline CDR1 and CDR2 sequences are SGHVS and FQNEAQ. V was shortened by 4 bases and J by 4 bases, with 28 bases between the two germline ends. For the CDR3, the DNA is TGTGCCAGCAGCTACGAAGCGGGAGGGGTAGGAAAGTTGACCACTGAAGCTTTCTTT. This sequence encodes CASSYEAGGVGKLTTEAFF.

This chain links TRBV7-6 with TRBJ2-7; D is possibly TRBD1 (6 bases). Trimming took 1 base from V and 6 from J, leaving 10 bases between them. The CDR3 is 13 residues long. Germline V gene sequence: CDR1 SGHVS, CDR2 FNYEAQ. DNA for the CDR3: TGTGCCAGCAGCTTAGAGGTAGGGGGCGAGCAGTACTTC. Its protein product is CASSLEVGGEQYF.

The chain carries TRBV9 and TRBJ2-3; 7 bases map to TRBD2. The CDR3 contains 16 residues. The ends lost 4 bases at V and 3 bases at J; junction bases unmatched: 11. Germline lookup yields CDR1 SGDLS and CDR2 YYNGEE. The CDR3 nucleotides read TGTGCCAGCAGCCCAGCGGGACGCTGGGGGACAGATACGCAGTATTTT. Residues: CASSPAGRWGTDTQYF.

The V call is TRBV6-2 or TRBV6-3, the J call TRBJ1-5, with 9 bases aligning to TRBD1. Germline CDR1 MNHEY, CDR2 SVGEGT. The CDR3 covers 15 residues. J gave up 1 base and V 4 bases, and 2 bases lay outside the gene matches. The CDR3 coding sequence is TGTGCCAGCAGTTCCGGACAGGGGAGCAATCAGCCCCAGCATTTT. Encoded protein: CASSSGQGSNQPQHF.

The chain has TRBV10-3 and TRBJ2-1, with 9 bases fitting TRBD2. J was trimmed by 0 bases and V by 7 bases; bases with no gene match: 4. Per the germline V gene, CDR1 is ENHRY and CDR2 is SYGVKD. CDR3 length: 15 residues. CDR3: CAINKREVSYNEQFF. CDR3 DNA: TGTGCCATCAATAAGCGGGAGGTCTCCTACAATGAGCAGTTCTTC.

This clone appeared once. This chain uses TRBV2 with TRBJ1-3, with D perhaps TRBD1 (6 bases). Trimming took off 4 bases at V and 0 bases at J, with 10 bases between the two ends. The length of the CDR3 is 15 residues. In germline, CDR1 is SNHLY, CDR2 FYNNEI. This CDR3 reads CASSGQGFSGNTIYF. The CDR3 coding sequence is TGTGCCAGCAGTGGTCAGGGGTTCTCTGGAAACACCATATATTTT.

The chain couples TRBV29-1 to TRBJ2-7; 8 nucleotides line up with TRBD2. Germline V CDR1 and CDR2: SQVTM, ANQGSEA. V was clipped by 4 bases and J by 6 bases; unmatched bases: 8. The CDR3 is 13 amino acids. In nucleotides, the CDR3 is TGCAGCGTTGGGGAGCGGGAGATATCCGAGCAGTACTTC. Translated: CSVGEREISEQYF.

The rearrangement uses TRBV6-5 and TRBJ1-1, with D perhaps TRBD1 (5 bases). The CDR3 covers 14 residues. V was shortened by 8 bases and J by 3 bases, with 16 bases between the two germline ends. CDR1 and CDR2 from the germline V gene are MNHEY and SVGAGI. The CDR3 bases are TGTGCCAGCTTGATGGGGGGTTCGGACACTGAAGCTTTCTTT. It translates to CASLMGGSDTEAFF.